This T cell receptor (beta chain) was captured by sequencing in a study of OX40 agonist ivuxolimab in advanced cancers. Per germline, CDR1 SGHDT and CDR2 YYEEEE. Between the trimmed V and J ends, which lost 2 bases and 7 bases, there was a span of 7 bases. The CDR3 is made up of 12 amino acids. TCRdb's table, derived via immunoSEQ multiplex PCR, lists solely in-frame clones and lacks some. Among some 80,000 clones listed, around 93% were seen once. The sample here was CD4+ or CD8+ T cells sorted from blood, taken in a trial of the OX40 agonist ivuxolimab. The genes are TRBV5-6 and TRBJ1-5, with no clear D. This sequence originates from an adult with an advanced solid tumor such as melanoma, head and neck, liver or kidney cancer. The CDR3 loop reads CASSFGPQPQHF. In nucleotides, the CDR3 is TGTGCCAGCAGCTTTGGTCCCCAGCCCCAGCATTTT.